Listed here are 12 T cell receptor beta chains from one sample, sequenced in a study of T cell repertoires in cytomegalovirus infection. TCRdb reanalysed the reads using MiXCR and keeps one entry per CDR3 protein. The sample comprises about 360,000 distinct CDR3 sequences, roughly 18% of which are singletons, and approximately 10% rests with the top ten. The sequenced material came from PBMCs. Receptors were obtained from a human donor in good health (CMV status not recorded). Some clones in this sample may be carry-over from other donors' samples.

This clonotype has ten or more counts. V and J are TRBV7-2 and TRBJ2-3, with D hard to call. The CDR3 loop spans 13 amino acids. Germline CDR1 reads SGHTA; CDR2 reads FQGNSA. Trimming shortened V by 5 bases and J by 4 bases, and 10 bases separated the two germline ends. The CDR3 protein is CASSRMFADTQYF. For the CDR3, the DNA is TGTGCCAGCAGCCGGATGTTCGCAGATACGCAGTATTTT.

The chain combines TRBV29-1 with TRBJ2-1; TRBD1 aligns across 9 bases. The CDR3 extends over 14 amino acids. The trim removed 1 base at V and 8 bases at J, leaving 6 bases unmatched. From germline, CDR1 is SQVTM and CDR2 ANQGSEA. Here the CDR3 reads CSVEVNRGLDEQFF. CDR3 nucleotides: TGCAGCGTTGAAGTGAACAGGGGGCTCGATGAGCAGTTCTTC.

Many counts were recorded for this clonotype. This chain connects TRBV7-2 to TRBJ1-4; 8 bases fit TRBD1. The CDR3 spans 16 residues. Germline V gene sequence: CDR1 SGHTA, CDR2 FQGNSA. V lost 1 base, J lost 5 bases, and 6 bases stayed unmatched. The CDR3: CASSLGTGPGNEKLFF. The CDR3 coding sequence is TGTGCCAGCAGCTTAGGGACAGGGCCTGGGAATGAAAAACTGTTTTTT. Filled out from reference TRBV7-2 and TRBJ1-4, the complete variable domain reads GAGVSQSPSNKVTEKGKDVELRCDPISGHTALYWYRQSLGQGLEFLIYFQGNSAPDKSGLPSDRFSAERTGGSVSTLTIQRTQQEDSAVYLCASSLGTGPGNEKLFFGSGTQLSVL.

This clonotype has a handful of counts. The genes are TRBV7-7 and TRBJ1-4; the match to TRBD1 covers 9 bases. Germline lookup yields CDR1 SSHAT and CDR2 FNYEAQ (reference sequence). The CDR3 sequence is 18 residues long. With V trimmed by 5 bases and J by 2 bases, 12 bases remained unmatched. This CDR3 reads CASSKDGTGNPTNEKLFF. CDR3 DNA: TGTGCCAGCAGCAAAGATGGGACAGGGAACCCGACTAATGAAAAACTGTTTTTT.

To note about this clonotype: One end of the junction does not line up with germline, which may come from a read error. This chain links TRBV27 with TRBJ2-1, with D uncertain. The CDR3 covers 14 residues. Germline V gene lookup returns CDR1 MNHEY and CDR2 SMNVEV (reference sequence). CDR3 amino acids: CVSSDRLLYNEQFF. The CDR3 region has the DNA TGTGTCAGCAGTGACCGTCTCCTCTACAATGAGCAGTTCTTC.

In DNA form, the CDR3 reads TGCAGTGCTAGAGACGCGGCCGGTGACAATGAGCAGTTCTTC. It translates to CSARDAAGDNEQFF. The genes are TRBV20-1 and TRBJ2-1, with unresolved D. In germline, CDR1 is DFQATT, CDR2 SNEGSKA (reference sequence). This CDR3 contains 14 residues. The V end lost 0 bases, the J end lost 5 bases, and 11 bases lay between the germline ends.

This chain links TRBV12-3 or TRBV12-4 with TRBJ1-5; D not resolved. Trimming pared 6 bases from V and 12 bases from J, leaving 15 bases between. CDR3 length: 12 residues. Written as DNA, the CDR3 is TGTGCCAGCAGCCCCGACACTCGGGACCAGCATTTT. This sequence encodes CASSPDTRDQHF.

The chain combines TRBV15 with TRBJ2-7, with TRBD2 matching over 7 bases. V shed 6 bases and J 6 bases; nucleotides not matched to a gene: 11. The length of the CDR3 is 14 residues. Per germline, CDR1 LNHNV and CDR2 YYDKDF (reference sequence). The CDR3 spells CATRELAGVGEQYF. In DNA form, the CDR3 reads TGTGCCACCAGAGAGCTGGCGGGAGTAGGCGAGCAGTACTTC.

This clonotype was counted many times. The chain links TRBV10-3 to TRBJ1-2; D might be TRBD1 (6 bases). V dropped 2 bases and J dropped 5 bases, with 12 bases sitting between them. The CDR3 consists of 14 residues. Germline CDR1 reads ENHRY; CDR2 reads SYGVKD. Here the CDR3 DNA reads TGTGCCATCAGTGAGGCAGGGGACCGGTATGGCTACACCTTC. Amino acids: CAISEAGDRYGYTF.

The J gene is TRBJ2-1, the V gene TRBV12-3 or TRBV12-4; D remains ambiguous. V gave up 6 bases and J gave up 0 bases, with 15 bases separating them. The CDR3 totals 16 residues. CDR3 loop: CASSPLIAGSYNEQFF. The CDR3, as DNA: TGTGCCAGCAGCCCTTTAATCGCTGGCTCCTACAATGAGCAGTTCTTC.

This clonotype was recorded many times. The chain joins TRBV12-3 or TRBV12-4 to TRBJ2-7, with D possibly TRBD1 on 5 matching bases. CDR3 size: 12 residues. V lost 6 bases and J lost 3, with 9 bases in between. The CDR3 DNA follows: TGTGCCAGCAGCCCGACAGTCTACGAGCAGTACTTC. Translating it yields CASSPTVYEQYF.

In regard to this clonotype: Given a much more abundant clone one base away, this may be a read error. The rearrangement uses TRBV11-2 and TRBJ2-1; TRBD2 matches at 11 bases. Per germline, CDR1 SGHAT and CDR2 FQNNGV. CDR3 length equals 16 residues. The V and J ends lost 1 base and 7 bases, in that order; junction bases with no gene match: 6. The CDR3 spells CASSLGVAGGRNEQFF. The CDR3 DNA reads as TGTGCCAGCAGCTTAGGAGTAGCGGGGGGGAGAAATGAGCAGTTCTTC.